This T cell receptor beta chain was obtained from a study of T cell responses to AZD1222 COVID-19 vaccine. Study-level points and caveats: Compared with day 0, the breadth and depth of the Spike-specific TCR repertoire rose significantly after two doses of AZD1222. Nearly half of spike-specific TCRs reportedly target variant regions that are unmutated in the B.1.351 and B.1.1.7 variants.

V was cut by 7 bases and J by 5 bases, with 12 bases left in between. In germline, CDR1 is SGHTA, CDR2 FQGNSA. The CDR3 consists of 13 residues. Some clones are missing from TCRdb's copy, which holds only in-frame ones; the method was immunoSEQ multiplex PCR. The sample lists roughly 120,000 clones; around 90% were seen once. As regards this clone: Its matching antigen is unknown.

Doses given second, at about 4 or about 12 weeks, were pooled. The source of this sequence is an adult who received the AZD1222 COVID-19 vaccine. J is TRBJ1-5 and V is TRBV7-2, with a possible D match to TRBD1 (6 bases). Material: peripheral blood, obtained 28 days after the second AZD1222 dose. The CDR3 loop reads CASTRDTDQPQHF. CDR3 in DNA: TGTGCCAGCACCCGGGACACAGATCAGCCCCAGCATTTT. The variable domain in full, with the rest retrieved from reference TRBV7-2 and TRBJ1-5, is GAGVSQSPSNKVTEKGKDVELRCDPISGHTALYWYRQSLGQGLEFLIYFQGNSAPDKSGLPSDRFSAERTGGSVSTLTIQRTQQEDSAVYLCASTRDTDQPQHFGDGTRLSIL.